This record covers a single TCR beta chain. Its antigen is still unknown. A read error may be the cause here, since a much bigger clone is one base away. For TCRbeta, the library was prepared with unique molecular identifiers. TCRdb re-called the PCR reads through MiXCR, storing one row per CDR3 protein. Of about 280,000 distinct CDR3 sequences listed, roughly 10% are singletons. This sample was included in a study of T-cell reconstitution after alpha-beta-depleted transplantation in children. Regarding the study as a whole: After transplant, high TCRbeta diversity at day 60 in some patients arose from surviving recipient T cells and thymic progenitors. Several hundred graft clones that had expanded were reportedly the source of alpha-beta T cells about two months after transplant. Fresh T-cell production supplied most of the T-cell counts and diversity seen one year after transplant.

The CDR3 spans 12 residues. The V end was cut by 6 bases, the J end by 5 bases, with 12 bases between. Germline V gene data show CDR1 as DFQATT and CDR2 as SNEGSKA (reference sequence). This specimen consisted of peripheral blood, obtained 180 days after TCRalphabeta/CD19-depleted stem cell transplant. The source is a male patient aged 2-9 years who had a stem cell transplant for chronic granulomatous disease, so the T cells may come from the graft donor. This chain links TRBV20-1 with TRBJ2-3, with D possibly being TRBD1 (5 bases). CDR3: CSAPSGQDTQYF. CDR3 in DNA: TGCAGTGCCCCATCAGGGCAAGATACGCAGTATTTT.